The next 21 T cell receptor beta chains were all read from a single sample in a study of CD8 T cells in Susac syndrome. Random hexamers were used to reverse transcribe an amount of roughly 0.5 to 1 ug RNA. Via MiXCR, TCRdb re-called the immunoSEQ multiplex PCR reads, giving one row per CDR3 protein. The sample includes a few hundred thousand distinct CDR3 sequences, approximately 89% seen only once; the top ten take 0.09% to 0.15%. The material sequenced was CD8+ T cells from PBMCs. The receptors come from a human donor with multiple sclerosis.

The chain joins TRBV3-1 to TRBJ2-7; D may match TRBD1 or TRBD2 (6 bases each). V lost 4 bases to trimming and J lost 9 bases, with 16 bases between them. The CDR3 sequence is 13 residues long. Germline CDR1 reads LGHDT; CDR2 reads YNNKEL (reference sequence). The CDR3 region is CASSRGAPVGQYF. DNA for the CDR3: TGTGCCAGCAGCCGGGGGGCCCCCGTCGGGCAGTACTTC.

V usage is TRBV19 and J usage is TRBJ2-1; possibly TRBD2 for D (6 bases). This CDR3 is 13 amino acids long. The germline V and J ends were trimmed by 3 bases and 5 bases, with 8 bases remaining between them. Looked up from germline, CDR1 is LNHDA and CDR2 is SQIVND (reference sequence). Here the CDR3 DNA reads TGTGCCAGTAGTATTTGGGGGGACAATGAGCAGTTCTTC. Residues: CASSIWGDNEQFF.

The CDR3, as DNA: TGCAGCGTTTTTGACCGAGACTATGGCTACACCTTC. Translating gives CSVFDRDYGYTF. The genes are TRBV29-1 and TRBJ1-2; no firm D call. The CDR3 runs to 12 residues. Deletions cut 5 bases from V and 3 bases from J, with 10 bases between. Germline CDR1 and CDR2: SQVTM and ANQGSEA.

V usage is TRBV7-9 and J usage is TRBJ2-7; D is possibly TRBD1 (5 bases). Between the trimmed V and J ends, which lost 5 bases and 3 bases, there was a span of 11 bases. The germline CDR1 and CDR2 sequences are SEHNR and FQNEAQ (reference sequence). This CDR3 contains 13 residues. In DNA form, the CDR3 reads TGTGCCAGCAGCAAGGCAGGGCTCTACGAGCAGTACTTC. Its protein product is CASSKAGLYEQYF. The full variable domain, in which reference TRBV7-9 and TRBJ2-7 provide the parts outside the CDR3, is DTGVSQNPRHKITKRGQNVTFRCDPISEHNRLYWYRQTLGQGPEFLTYFQNEAQLEKSRLLSDRFSAERPKGSFSTLEIQRTEQGDSAMYLCASSKAGLYEQYFGPGTRLTVT.

J is TRBJ2-1 and V is TRBV20-1, with D possibly matching TRBD2 (7 bases). The V end was cut by 6 bases, the J end by 4 bases, with 19 bases between. The CDR3 contains 15 residues. CDR1 is DFQATT and CDR2 is SNEGSKA in the germline V gene (reference sequence). The CDR3 DNA is TGCAGTGCCATAGGTCGAGGGGGGGAGTACAATGAGCAGTTCTTC. Its translation: CSAIGRGGEYNEQFF.

The chain has TRBV28 and TRBJ1-1; D gene ambiguous. The germline CDR1 and CDR2 sequences are MDHEN and SYDVKM. The V and J ends lost 3 bases and 4 bases respectively, with 12 bases between them. The CDR3 is 14 amino acids. CDR3 DNA: TGTGCCAGCAGTTTGTTCAGCCTCAGCACTGAAGCTTTCTTT. It encodes CASSLFSLSTEAFF.

The chain joins TRBV20-1 to TRBJ2-1; D possibly corresponds to TRBD1 (6 bases). The CDR3 sequence is 13 residues long. Trimming removed 8 bases at V and 1 base at J, with 12 bases between. Germline-derived CDR1 and CDR2 are DFQATT and SNEGSKA (reference sequence). The CDR3 DNA is TGCAGTTACGACAGGTTATCCTACAATGAGCAGTTCTTC. It codes for CSYDRLSYNEQFF.

The chain links TRBV12-3 or TRBV12-4 to TRBJ2-1; D is ambiguous. V dropped 7 bases and J dropped 9 bases, with 13 bases sitting between them. There are 12 residues in the CDR3. The CDR3 nucleotides are TGTGCCAGCACCCTTGGCGTAGGTGAGCAGTTCTTC. Protein product: CASTLGVGEQFF.

The DNA for the CDR3 is TGCGCCAGCAGCCAAGAAGAAGCAGGGCTAGAGCAGTACTTC. Its translation is CASSQEEAGLEQYF. The chain joins TRBV4-1 to TRBJ2-7; tentative D call: TRBD1 (5 bases). The CDR3 has 14 amino acids. Germline lookup yields CDR1 MGHRA and CDR2 YSYEKL. The V gene lost 0 bases and the J gene lost 7 bases, with 13 bases spanning the gap.

This sequence joins TRBV19 and TRBJ2-1; the match to TRBD2 covers 9 bases. This CDR3 region has 17 residues. V was pared by 3 bases and J by 0 bases, with 6 bases of the junction left unmatched. Germline V lookup: CDR1 LNHDA, CDR2 SQIVND (reference sequence). This CDR3 is CASSIWASGISYNEQFF. The CDR3 bases are TGTGCCAGTAGTATCTGGGCTAGCGGGATCTCCTACAATGAGCAGTTCTTC.

This sequence joins TRBV27 and TRBJ2-7; TRBD2 aligns across 12 bases. V trimming: 6 bases; J trimming: 6 bases; junction bases outside the gene matches: 9. The germline gives CDR1 MNHEY, CDR2 SMNVEV (reference sequence). This CDR3 comprises 15 residues. In nucleotides, the CDR3 is TGTGCCAGCAGCCCTCCTAGCGGGAGGGAACCCGAGCAGTACTTC. Protein: CASSPPSGREPEQYF.

This clonotype was seen a handful of times. The rearrangement uses TRBV12-3 or TRBV12-4 and TRBJ2-1, with 7 bases fitting TRBD2. The CDR3 extends over 13 amino acids. J was trimmed by 10 bases and V by 4 bases; bases with no gene match: 7. The CDR3 DNA is TGTGCCAGCAGTTGGGCTAGCGGTCACGAGCAGTTCTTC. It is translated as CASSWASGHEQFF.

This clonotype was observed a single time. V and J are TRBV5-4 and TRBJ2-7; 7 bases agree with TRBD1. CDR1 SGHNT and CDR2 YYREEE come from the germline V gene (reference sequence). The ends lost 4 bases at V and 2 bases at J; junction bases unmatched: 9. The CDR3 sequence is 15 residues long. The chain's CDR3 is CASSTDRRYTYEQYF. For the CDR3, the DNA is TGTGCCAGCAGCACGGACAGGCGCTACACCTACGAGCAGTACTTC.

This rearrangement joins TRBV20-1 to TRBJ2-1; D not certain. Between the trimmed V and J ends, which lost 2 bases and 2 bases, there was a span of 13 bases. Germline V CDR1 and CDR2: DFQATT, SNEGSKA (reference sequence). The CDR3 is 15 amino acids. CDR3 protein: CSARRPWEAYNEQFF. As DNA, the CDR3 is TGCAGTGCTAGAAGACCGTGGGAAGCCTACAATGAGCAGTTCTTC.

The genes are TRBV10-3 and TRBJ2-7, with D possibly being TRBD1 (6 bases). Germline V gene sequence: CDR1 ENHRY, CDR2 SYGVKD. The length of the CDR3 is 14 residues. Trimming stripped 3 bases from V and 5 bases from J, with 14 bases between. The DNA of the CDR3 is TGTGCCATCAGTGATACAGGGTTTATGAACGAGCAGTACTTC. Translation: CAISDTGFMNEQYF.

The chain carries TRBV27 and TRBJ1-3; 8 bases line up with TRBD1. The ends lost 0 bases at V and 0 bases at J; junction bases unmatched: 1. This CDR3 is 16 amino acids long. Germline assignment: CDR1 MNHEY and CDR2 SMNVEV (reference sequence). The CDR3 region has the DNA TGTGCCAGCAGTTTATCTGGACAGGGCTCTGGAAACACCATATATTTT. Translating it yields CASSLSGQGSGNTIYF.

The chain carries TRBV2 and TRBJ2-7; D ambiguous. The V end was cut by 4 bases, the J end by 7 bases, with 20 bases between. This CDR3 has 15 amino acids. Germline-derived CDR1 and CDR2 are SNHLY and FYNNEI. CDR3 in amino acids: CASSALSQQPREQYF. The CDR3 DNA sequence: TGTGCCAGCAGTGCTCTAAGCCAACAACCTCGGGAGCAGTACTTC.

This clonotype was seen just once. The J gene is TRBJ1-1, the V gene TRBV10-3, with unresolved D. V shed 2 bases and J shed 4 bases, with 29 bases lying between them. Germline V lookup: CDR1 ENHRY, CDR2 SYGVKD. The CDR3 covers 20 residues. The chain's CDR3 is CAISEASTVGIPRLVTEAFF. The CDR3 DNA sequence: TGTGCCATCAGTGAGGCCAGCACGGTGGGGATACCCCGGTTAGTCACTGAAGCTTTCTTT.

The chain combines TRBV27 with TRBJ2-3; TRBD2 agrees at 7 bases. This CDR3 spans 14 amino acids. Trimming at V came to 6 bases and at J to 1 base, leaving 4 bases not matched to a gene. Germline V gene sequence: CDR1 MNHEY, CDR2 SMNVEV (reference sequence). This chain's CDR3 is CASRSGVGTDTQYF. The CDR3 DNA reads as TGTGCCAGCAGGAGCGGGGTGGGCACAGATACGCAGTATTTT.

This chain uses TRBV19 with TRBJ1-2; D perhaps matches TRBD1 (6 bases). The germline V and J ends were trimmed by 5 bases and 4 bases, with 11 bases remaining between them. Germline V lookup: CDR1 LNHDA, CDR2 SQIVND (reference sequence). The CDR3 loop spans 13 amino acids. The CDR3 sequence is CASSSTGFYGYTF. The DNA of the CDR3 is TGTGCCAGTAGTTCAACAGGGTTCTATGGCTACACCTTC.

The chain links TRBV7-9 to TRBJ2-2; TRBD1 matches 11 bases. With V trimmed by 6 bases and J by 4 bases, 4 bases remained unmatched. CDR3 length: 15 residues. CDR1 SEHNR and CDR2 FQNEAQ come from the germline V gene (reference sequence). Written as DNA, the CDR3 is TGTGCCAGCAGTGGACAGGGGGCCCGCACCGGGGAGCTGTTTTTT. Amino acids: CASSGQGARTGELFF.